Shown below are 21 T cell receptor beta chains from a single sample sequenced in a study of shared clonotypes between healthy human individuals. Sequencing used immunoSEQ multiplex PCR; TCRdb keeps in-frame clones, though not all of them. Of around 940,000 clones in the sample, 76% were seen once. The sample was memory CD4+ T cells sorted from blood. Subset in this sample: CD45RA-negative fraction. All receptors come from a man between 18 and 29 years old in good health.

V and J are TRBV7-3 and TRBJ2-3; 7 bases align to TRBD2. There are 13 residues in the CDR3. J was trimmed by 1 base and V by 5 bases; bases with no gene match: 0. CDR1 SGHTA and CDR2 FQGTGA come from the germline V gene. CDR3 protein: CASSAGGTDTQYF. CDR3 nucleotides: TGTGCCAGCAGCGCGGGGGGCACAGATACGCAGTATTTT.

Note on this clone: The same CDR3 is also encoded by other DNA sequences in this sample. The genes are TRBV4-1 and TRBJ2-7; the D gene is possibly TRBD1 (5 bases). Germline V gives CDR1 MGHRA, CDR2 YSYEKL. CDR3 length: 13 residues. Trimming took 5 bases from V and 4 from J, leaving 12 bases between them. The CDR3 loop reads CASSERQFYEQYF. Written as DNA, the CDR3 is TGCGCCAGCAGCGAACGACAGTTTTACGAGCAGTACTTC.

This clone was observed a single time. This chain connects TRBV11-2 to TRBJ2-2; no firm D call. The germline V and J ends were trimmed by 5 bases and 3 bases, with 7 bases remaining between them. The CDR3 runs 13 residues. Germline V gene sequence: CDR1 SGHAT, CDR2 FQNNGV. The DNA of the CDR3 is TGTGCCAGCAGCGTCAGAGACACCGGGGAGCTGTTTTTT. Protein: CASSVRDTGELFF.

The chain joins TRBV6-5 to TRBJ1-6, with a possible D match to TRBD1 (5 bases). Per the germline V gene, CDR1 is MNHEY and CDR2 is SVGAGI. The CDR3 is 14 residues long. The V end lost 2 bases, the J end lost 9 bases, and 11 bases lay between the germline ends. The CDR3 spells CASSYGGQGSPLHF. The CDR3 bases are TGTGCCAGCAGTTACGGGGGTCAGGGTTCACCCCTCCACTTT.

This chain connects TRBV11-2 to TRBJ2-5; D unresolved. Germline CDR1 SGHAT, CDR2 FQNNGV. V gave up 1 base and J gave up 2 bases, with 11 bases separating them. CDR3 length: 15 amino acids. The CDR3 sequence: CASSLGVSGQETQYF. The CDR3 bases are TGTGCCAGCAGCTTAGGAGTTTCTGGTCAAGAGACCCAGTACTTC.

This clone has at least ten counts. A much bigger clone sits one base away, suggesting this may be a read error. The sample holds other DNA sequences that translate to the same CDR3. The V gene is TRBV28, the J gene TRBJ2-1; D gene uncertain. The germline V and J ends were trimmed by 8 bases and 2 bases, with 4 bases remaining between them. The germline V gene has CDR1 MDHEN and CDR2 SYDVKM. The CDR3 has 11 amino acids. CDR3: CASGTYNEQFF. The CDR3 DNA follows: TGTGCCAGCGGGACCTACAATGAGCAGTTCTTC. Full variable domain (outside the CDR3, taken from reference TRBV28 and TRBJ2-1): DVKVTQSSRYLVKRTGEKVFLECVQDMDHENMFWYRQDPGLGLRLIYFSYDVKMKEKGDIPEGYSVSREKKERFSLILESASTNQTSMYLCASGTYNEQFFGPGTRLTVL.

This chain links TRBV6-5 with TRBJ1-6; D is uncertain. The V gene's germline CDR1 is MNHEY and CDR2 SVGAGI. V was clipped by 5 bases and J by 10 bases, with 12 bases between them. The CDR3 runs 13 residues. This chain's CDR3 is CASSRVGGSPLHF. CDR3 DNA: TGTGCCAGCAGTAGGGTGGGCGGATCACCCCTCCACTTT.

V is TRBV10-1 and J is TRBJ2-1, with 14 bases that match TRBD2. The V gene's germline CDR1 is WNHNN and CDR2 SYGVQD (reference sequence). With V trimmed by 10 bases and J by 7 bases, 9 bases remained unmatched. This CDR3 has 15 residues. The DNA of the CDR3 is TGCGCCACCTCCGGGACTAGCGGGAGTAGGAATGAGCAGTTCTTC. It yields the protein CATSGTSGSRNEQFF.

This chain joins TRBV7-6 and TRBJ1-3, with D unclear. From germline, CDR1 is SGHVS and CDR2 FNYEAQ. There are 18 residues in the CDR3. The V and J ends lost 1 base and 1 base respectively, with 17 bases between them. The CDR3 nucleotides read TGTGCCAGCAGCTTAGAGGCCCGGGCGGAGACATCTGGAAACACCATATATTTT. This codes for CASSLEARAETSGNTIYF.

A few counts support this clone. The rearrangement uses TRBV10-3 and TRBJ1-2; D call uncertain. CDR3 size: 13 residues. Trimming removed 5 bases at V and 4 bases at J, with 11 bases between. The germline CDR1 and CDR2 sequences are ENHRY and SYGVKD. In DNA form, the CDR3 reads TGTGCCATCAGTCCCGCGAACGGCTATGGCTACACCTTC. This codes for CAISPANGYGYTF.

V and J are TRBV2 and TRBJ2-7; 8 bases line up with TRBD1. CDR3 length: 13 amino acids. After removal of 5 bases from V and 3 bases from J, the junction contained 3 bases not matched to a gene. The germline CDR1 and CDR2 sequences are SNHLY and FYNNEI. The DNA of the CDR3 is TGTGCCAGCAGTCGACAGGGGATCTACGAGCAGTACTTC. Its protein is CASSRQGIYEQYF.

The J gene is TRBJ2-1, the V gene TRBV10-3; TRBD1 matches at 7 bases. The V gene's germline CDR1 is ENHRY and CDR2 SYGVKD. This CDR3 is 15 amino acids long. V shed 4 bases, J shed 3 bases, and the junction held 6 bases outside the gene matches. For the CDR3, the DNA is TGTGCCATCAGTGCAGGGGGAGTGCTCTACAATGAGCAGTTCTTC. As protein: CAISAGGVLYNEQFF.

The chain recombines TRBV18 with TRBJ1-1; D uncertain. Germline lookup yields CDR1 KGHSH and CDR2 LQKENI. The CDR3 runs to 16 residues. The germline V and J ends were trimmed by 3 bases and 0 bases, with 14 bases remaining between them. In DNA, the CDR3 is TGTGCCAGCTCACCGTCAAGTTCCCTTATGAACACTGAAGCTTTCTTT. It specifies CASSPSSSLMNTEAFF.

The CDR3 bases are TGTGCCAGCAGCTTAGATCGAGACAGGGGGAGCAATCAGCCCCAGCATTTT. It is translated as CASSLDRDRGSNQPQHF. This chain connects TRBV11-2 to TRBJ1-5; 9 bases line up with TRBD1. The junction had 4 bases not matched to a gene; V was cut back by 0 bases and J by 1 base. This CDR3 has 17 amino acids. The germline V gene encodes CDR1 SGHAT and CDR2 FQNNGV.

The chain joins TRBV5-4 to TRBJ2-2, with a tentative D call TRBD1 (5 bases). This CDR3 spans 15 amino acids. The V and J ends lost 2 bases and 5 bases respectively, with 13 bases between them. The germline gives CDR1 SGHNT, CDR2 YYREEE (reference sequence). The CDR3 reads CASSFQGLGTGELFF. In DNA form, the CDR3 reads TGTGCCAGCAGCTTCCAGGGCTTGGGGACCGGGGAGCTGTTTTTT.

The chain employs TRBV7-2 and TRBJ2-7; the D gene is possibly TRBD2 (5 bases). The germline V gene has CDR1 SGHTA and CDR2 FQGNSA. V was trimmed by 5 bases and J by 6 bases, leaving 14 bases between them. This CDR3 has 13 amino acids. DNA for the CDR3: TGTGCCAGCAGCCGAACCGGGAATCTCGAGCAGTACTTC. Translated, it gives CASSRTGNLEQYF.

The chain recombines TRBV7-9 with TRBJ1-2, with TRBD1 as a possible D gene (5 bases). The germline V and J ends were trimmed by 3 bases and 8 bases, with 22 bases remaining between them. CDR1 is SEHNR and CDR2 is FQNEAQ in the germline V gene (reference sequence). The CDR3 loop spans 16 amino acids. The CDR3 DNA is TGTGCCAGCAGCTTTGAGCACCGGGACCCAGCCCAGGGCTACACCTTC. It yields the protein CASSFEHRDPAQGYTF.

J is TRBJ1-2 and V is TRBV9; D is perhaps TRBD1 (6 bases). This CDR3 is built from 17 residues. V was trimmed by 0 bases and J by 5 bases, leaving 20 bases between them. Germline loops: CDR1 SGDLS, CDR2 YYNGEE. The chain's CDR3 is CASSVVGDTGRRYGYTF. Written as DNA, the CDR3 is TGTGCCAGCAGCGTAGTGGGGGACACAGGGAGGAGGTATGGCTACACCTTC.

This clone occurred once. The V call is TRBV5-1, the J call TRBJ1-3, with 9 bases that match TRBD1. The CDR3 is 16 amino acids. The germline V gene encodes CDR1 SGHRS and CDR2 YFSETQ. V trimming: 3 bases; J trimming: 2 bases; junction bases outside the gene matches: 6. DNA of the CDR3: TGCGCCAGCAGCTGGGGACAGGGCAAGGCTGGAAACACCATATATTTT. Protein: CASSWGQGKAGNTIYF.

The chain recombines TRBV25-1 with TRBJ2-2, with TRBD1 identical over 10 bases. This CDR3 region has 17 residues. Germline assignment: CDR1 MGHDK and CDR2 SYGVNS. Trimming removed 7 bases from V and 7 bases from J; junction bases left unmatched: 15. The CDR3 nucleotides are TGTGCCAGCACCTCATCCGGGACAGGGGCCAGCAACGGGGAGCTGTTTTTT. This translates into CASTSSGTGASNGELFF.

The CDR3 DNA follows: TGCGCCAGCAGCCAAGATGTTGCGAGGGGGAATTCACCCCTCCACTTT. It yields the protein CASSQDVARGNSPLHF. The chain carries TRBV4-1 and TRBJ1-6; maybe TRBD1 (6 bases). Germline loops: CDR1 MGHRA, CDR2 YSYEKL. CDR3 length: 16 amino acids. V lost 0 bases and J 7 bases, leaving 13 bases between the germline ends.